These T cell receptor beta chains were read from a single sample in a study of identical twins. In TCRdb, the 5' RACE reads were re-called with MiXCR into one record per CDR3 protein. This sample yields hundreds of thousands of distinct CDR3 sequences, of which roughly 7.5% are seen a single time; more than 1.5% belongs to the top ten. These same records also appear under a second study, on yellow fever vaccine responses in identical twins.

What was sequenced was memory (CD45RO+) T cells sorted from blood. All receptors derive from a woman aged 18-35 years in good health. Each CDR3 is given with its conserved first and last residue. Each record gives: D gene, J gene, V gene, clone size, CDR3 length, CDR3 protein, CDR3 DNA. A D gene is named only where the DNA matches it firmly. Expanded clones get a size class; other rows say once, few or many, or leave the size out.

- TRBJ2-7 TRBV6-5 few 14 CASSYDTGSYEQYF TGTGCCAGCAGTTACGATACAGGGTCCTACGAGCAGTACTTC
- TRBJ1-1 TRBV15 - 13 CATSRQGHAEAFF TGTGCCACCAGCAGACAGGGACACGCTGAAGCTTTCTTT
- TRBJ2-3 TRBV6-5 - 15 CASSYPRQTPDTQYF TGTGCCAGCAGTTACCCGCGTCAGACGCCAGATACGCAGTATTTT
- TRBJ2-5 TRBV4-3 many 13 CASSPRVGETQYF TGCGCCAGCAGCCCCAGGGTAGGGGAGACCCAGTACTTC
- TRBJ2-7 TRBV12-3/TRBV12-4 many 12 CASSLESYEQYF TGTGCCAGCAGTTTAGAAAGCTACGAGCAGTACTTC
- TRBJ2-4 TRBV5-6 - 16 CASSLLTELAKNIQYF TGTGCCAGCAGCTTGTTGACAGAACTAGCCAAAAACATTCAGTACTTC
TRBD2 TRBJ2-1 TRBV28 many 17 CASSLLASGSSYNEQFF TGTGCCAGCAGTTTATTAGCTAGCGGGAGCTCCTACAATGAGCAGTTCTTC
- TRBJ1-5 TRBV28 - 14 CASSFLEGHQPQHF TGTGCCAGCAGTTTTTTGGAGGGTCATCAGCCCCAGCATTTT
TRBD2 TRBJ2-1 TRBV15 many 15 CATSELAGGYNEQFF TGTGCCACCAGTGAGCTAGCGGGGGGGTATAATGAGCAGTTCTTC
TRBD1 TRBJ2-3 TRBV24-1 many 17 CATSDLAGTGHTDTQYF TGTGCCACCAGTGATCTGGCCGGGACAGGGCACACAGATACGCAGTATTTT
TRBD2 TRBJ2-5 TRBV5-1 many 12 CASSREGETQYF TGCGCCAGCTCCAGGGAGGGAGAGACCCAGTACTTC
- TRBJ2-1 TRBV4-1 - 15 CASSQVGRRNNEQFF TGCGCCAGCAGCCAAGTTGGCAGAAGAAACAATGAGCAGTTCTTC
- TRBJ2-7 TRBV10-3 few 13 CAISDVSDYEQYF TGTGCCATCAGTGACGTGTCGGACTACGAGCAGTACTTC
TRBD1 TRBJ2-5 TRBV5-1 few 14 CASSPGQTRETQYF TGCGCCAGCAGCCCGGGACAGACGAGGGAGACCCAGTACTTC
- TRBJ2-7 TRBV20-1 few 12 CSASEGTYEQYF TGCAGTGCTAGTGAGGGTACCTACGAGCAGTACTTC
TRBD1 TRBJ2-4 TRBV5-6 few 19 CASSPAGTEPAMAKNIQYF TGTGCCAGCAGCCCCGCCGGGACAGAGCCTGCGATGGCCAAAAACATTCAGTACTTC
- TRBJ2-3 TRBV5-1 - 14 CASSSGGGTDTQYF TGCGCCAGCAGCTCGGGGGGCGGAACAGATACGCAGTATTTT
- TRBJ1-1 TRBV5-1 many 16 CASSSVLGRGRTEAFF TGCGCCAGCAGCTCCGTTTTAGGGCGGGGGAGGACTGAAGCTTTCTTT
- TRBJ2-2 TRBV6-5 many 15 CASSYSQGWTGELFF TGTGCCAGCAGTTACTCCCAGGGATGGACCGGGGAGCTGTTTTTT
TRBD2 TRBJ2-7 TRBV6-2/TRBV6-3 - 13 CASILAGGHEQYF TGTGCCAGCATCCTAGCGGGAGGCCACGAGCAGTACTTC
- TRBJ1-6 TRBV25-1 many 12 CASSDRNSPLHF TGTGCCAGCAGTGACCGAAATTCACCCCTCCACTTT
TRBD1 TRBJ2-3 TRBV7-8 many 16 CASSFNSGTGADTQYF TGTGCCAGCAGCTTCAATTCCGGGACAGGGGCCGATACGCAGTATTTT
TRBD2 TRBJ2-3 TRBV29-1 many 14 CSVAGAGATDTQYF TGCAGCGTTGCCGGAGCGGGAGCAACAGATACGCAGTATTTT
TRBD1 TRBJ2-7 TRBV29-1 - 15 CSVEDFPDRGTGQYF TGCAGCGTTGAAGATTTCCCGGACAGGGGGACGGGGCAGTACTTC
- TRBJ1-3 TRBV12-3/TRBV12-4 many 14 CASSLLGSGNTIYF TGTGCCAGCAGTTTATTGGGCTCTGGAAACACCATATATTTT
- TRBJ1-4 TRBV7-9 many 15 CASSAAAVLNEKLFF TGTGCCAGCAGCGCCGCAGCCGTTCTCAATGAAAAACTGTTTTTT
TRBD1 TRBJ1-2 TRBV7-8 many 16 CASSFDRVPSNYGYTF TGTGCCAGCAGCTTTGACAGGGTGCCTTCTAACTATGGCTACACCTTC
- TRBJ2-3 TRBV20-1 many 16 CSARDYLGGRTDTQYF TGCAGTGCTAGAGATTACTTGGGGGGACGCACAGATACGCAGTATTTT
- TRBJ2-3 TRBV12-3/TRBV12-4 many 15 CASSLSGAQTDTQYF TGTGCCAGCAGTTTATCGGGGGCGCAAACAGATACGCAGTATTTT
- TRBJ1-2 TRBV6-1 few 15 CASSEALTGTYGYTF TGTGCCAGCAGTGAAGCGCTAACAGGCACTTATGGCTACACCTTC
- TRBJ2-5 TRBV20-1 - 14 CSARNPGGQETQYF TGCAGTGCTAGGAATCCTGGGGGCCAAGAGACCCAGTACTTC
TRBD2 TRBJ2-3 TRBV7-7 many 15 CASSPGLANTDTQYF TGTGCTAGCAGTCCTGGACTAGCCAACACAGATACGCAGTATTTT
- TRBJ2-1 TRBV30 few 11 CAWSAPGPQFF TGTGCCTGGAGTGCTCCGGGTCCGCAGTTCTTC
- TRBJ2-1 TRBV7-2 many 15 CASSLGTAEDNEQFF TGTGCCAGCAGCTTAGGGACGGCAGAAGACAATGAGCAGTTCTTC
- TRBJ2-7 TRBV3-1 few 17 CASSQELGRGPLHEQYF TGTGCCAGCAGCCAAGAACTCGGGCGAGGGCCTCTGCACGAGCAGTACTTC
TRBD1 TRBJ1-1 TRBV18 - 13 CASSGQGNTEVFF TGTGCCAGTTCCGGACAGGGTAACACTGAAGTTTTCTTT
- TRBJ2-3 TRBV7-2 - 13 CASSLLGALAGAF TGTGCCAGCAGCTTACTAGGGGCACTAGCAGGGGCCTTC
- TRBJ2-3 TRBV2 few 16 CASRVGPGGRTDTQYF TGTGCCAGCAGGGTTGGACCGGGCGGCCGCACAGATACGCAGTATTTT
- TRBJ2-5 TRBV12-3/TRBV12-4 - 12 CASSTSKETQYF TGTGCCAGCAGTACTAGTAAAGAGACCCAGTACTTC
- TRBJ2-5 TRBV6-1 few 14 CASSDLAAQETQYF TGTGCCAGCAGTGATTTGGCCGCGCAAGAGACCCAGTACTTC
TRBD2 TRBJ2-5 TRBV20-1 many 13 CSARVGGGETQYF TGCAGTGCTAGAGTGGGGGGGGGAGAGACCCAGTACTTC
- TRBJ1-3 TRBV6-2/TRBV6-3 few 15 CASRGRVLSGNTIYF TGTGCCAGCCGCGGCAGGGTGTTATCCGGAAACACCATATATTTT
TRBD2 TRBJ2-7 TRBV4-2 many 17 CASSQASGAFDSYEQYF TGTGCCAGCAGCCAAGCTAGCGGGGCCTTTGATTCCTACGAGCAGTACTTC
- TRBJ2-7 TRBV7-6 many 15 CASSLDARNSYEQYF TGTGCCAGCAGCTTAGATGCCAGGAATTCCTACGAGCAGTACTTC
- TRBJ2-7 TRBV21-1 few 11 CASSKDYEQYF TGTGCCAGCAGCAAAGACTACGAGCAGTACTTC
- TRBJ1-2 TRBV3-1 many 12 CASSQTRRGYTF TGTGCCAGCAGCCAAACTCGGAGGGGCTACACCTTC
- TRBJ2-3 TRBV7-7 - 12 CASSASGDTQYF TGTGCTAGCAGCGCATCGGGTGATACGCAGTATTTT
- TRBJ2-2 TRBV24-1 - 15 CATSFSHTNTGELFF TGTGCCACCAGTTTCTCCCATACGAACACCGGGGAGCTGTTTTTT
TRBD2 TRBJ2-3 TRBV7-9 - 16 CASSFLTGGGTDTQYF TGTGCCAGCAGCTTCCTTACGGGAGGAGGCACAGATACGCAGTATTTT
- TRBJ1-5 TRBV19 - 15 CASSIFVTGDQPQHF TGTGCCAGTAGTATTTTTGTGACAGGCGATCAGCCCCAGCATTTT
- TRBJ1-1 TRBV12-3/TRBV12-4 many 14 CASSHSAGGAEAFF TGTGCCAGCAGCCACAGTGCGGGGGGGGCTGAAGCTTTCTTT
TRBD2 TRBJ2-4 TRBV20-1 few 17 CSASGLAGLLAKNIQYF TGCAGTGCGTCGGGGCTAGCGGGGTTGCTAGCCAAAAACATTCAGTACTTC
- TRBJ1-5 TRBV6-2/TRBV6-3 once 18 CASRHPGPPKGSNQPQHF TGTGCCAGCAGACATCCGGGACCTCCTAAGGGTAGCAATCAGCCCCAGCATTTT
TRBD2 TRBJ2-5 TRBV11-2 few 16 CASSLGASGAGETQYF TGTGCCAGCAGCTTGGGTGCTAGCGGGGCGGGGGAGACCCAGTACTTC
- TRBJ2-7 TRBV15 few 15 CATSRDRGRSDEQYF TGTGCCACCAGCAGAGATCGGGGAAGGTCGGACGAGCAGTACTTC
- TRBJ2-1 TRBV2 few 16 CASSPRGRNSYNEQFF TGTGCCAGCAGTCCCCGAGGACGTAACTCCTACAATGAGCAGTTCTTC